One sample yielded the 8 T cell receptor beta chains listed below, sequenced in a study of blood T cell repertoires in COVID-19. Sequencing used immunoSEQ multiplex PCR; TCRdb keeps in-frame clones, though not all of them. This table has 70,000 or so clones, about 87% appearing once. Sequencing was carried out using peripheral blood. The receptors were gathered from a man aged 45 to 65 with active COVID-19.

CDR3 nucleotides: TGTGCCAGCAGCTTGACAGGGGGGGCAGATACGCAGTATTTT. This gives the protein CASSLTGGADTQYF. The chain has TRBV7-3 and TRBJ2-3, with 9 bases identical to TRBD1. J was trimmed by 4 bases and V by 3 bases; bases with no gene match: 2. This CDR3 comprises 14 residues. Per germline, CDR1 SGHTA and CDR2 FQGTGA.

The chain joins TRBV29-1 to TRBJ1-1; D is unresolved. This CDR3 region has 13 residues. CDR1 and CDR2 from the germline V gene are SQVTM and ANQGSEA. V gave up 6 bases and J gave up 1 base, with 12 bases separating them. Written as DNA, the CDR3 is TGCAGCGTCGCTAATACAGCGAACACTGAAGCTTTCTTT. Translated, it gives CSVANTANTEAFF.

The rearrangement uses TRBV14 and TRBJ1-1, with TRBD1 matching 8 bases. The ends lost 6 bases at V and 0 bases at J; junction bases unmatched: 3. This CDR3 comprises 14 residues. Germline V gene lookup returns CDR1 SGHDN and CDR2 FVKESK. CDR3 in amino acids: CASRRTGMNTEAFF. DNA of the CDR3: TGTGCCAGCAGACGGACAGGGATGAACACTGAAGCTTTCTTT.

The V call is TRBV18, the J call TRBJ2-7; 8 bases align to TRBD1. J was trimmed by 3 bases and V by 3 bases; bases with no gene match: 7. The germline CDR1 and CDR2 sequences are KGHSH and LQKENI. CDR3 length equals 15 residues. The CDR3 is CASSPGTGLNYEQYF. DNA of the CDR3: TGTGCCAGCTCACCGGGGACAGGACTAAACTACGAGCAGTACTTC.

V gene TRBV4-1 combines with J gene TRBJ2-5; 9 positions match TRBD1. Trimming took 4 bases from V and 5 from J; bases not matched to a gene: 2. Looked up from germline, CDR1 is MGHRA and CDR2 is YSYEKL. The CDR3 is 13 residues long. DNA of the CDR3: TGCGCCAGCAGCCTCGGGACAGGGGAGACCCAGTACTTC. It specifies CASSLGTGETQYF.

The DNA for the CDR3 is TGTGCCAGCAGCTTAGGGGCAGGGTTCATCTATGGCTACACCTTC. Translating it yields CASSLGAGFIYGYTF. This chain joins TRBV28 and TRBJ1-2, with a tentative D call TRBD1 (5 bases). Looked up from germline, CDR1 is MDHEN and CDR2 is SYDVKM. Trimming cost V 6 bases and J 4 bases, with 18 bases left between them. The CDR3 is made up of 15 amino acids.

This clone has just a few counts. The chain links TRBV12-3 or TRBV12-4 to TRBJ1-3, with D unresolved. V shed 6 bases and J shed 7 bases, with 13 bases lying between them. The CDR3 spans 13 residues. DNA for the CDR3: TGTGCCAGCAGGGTGGCTGTCGCCAACACCATATATTTT. It specifies CASRVAVANTIYF.

The V gene is TRBV7-8, the J gene TRBJ2-7, with a weak D call TRBD1 (6 bases). V lost 5 bases and J 5 bases, leaving 19 bases between the germline ends. CDR1 is SGHVS, CDR2 FQNEAQ, per germline. This CDR3 contains 15 residues. The CDR3 DNA reads as TGTGCCAGCAGCACCCGGACCAGGGGCTTCAACGAGCAGTACTTC. This sequence encodes CASSTRTRGFNEQYF.